Following are 20 T cell receptor beta chains from one sample sequenced in a study of blood T cell repertoires in COVID-19. Method: immunoSEQ multiplex PCR; TCRdb's copy keeps in-frame clones and lacks some. The sample lists 250,000 to 300,000 clones, roughly 89% occurring once. What was sequenced was peripheral blood. All receptors come from a woman in her thirties or forties who had recovered from COVID-19.

V and J are TRBV9 and TRBJ2-3; 8 bases fit TRBD2. The V gene end was trimmed by 5 bases and the J gene end by 6 bases; junction bases not matched to a gene: 8. From germline, CDR1 is SGDLS and CDR2 YYNGEE. The CDR3 sequence is 14 residues long. In DNA, the CDR3 is TGTGCCAGCAGGCCGGGGGGGCTGGAGGATACGCAGTATTTT. Translated, it gives CASRPGGLEDTQYF. Combining the CDR3 with reference TRBV9 and TRBJ2-3 gives the whole variable domain DSGVTQTPKHLITATGQRVTLRCSPRSGDLSVYWYQQSLDQGLQFLIQYYNGEERAKGNILERFSAQQFPDLHSELNLSSLELGDSALYFCASRPGGLEDTQYFGPGTRLTVL.

The chain has TRBV7-9 and TRBJ2-7; 10 nucleotides agree with TRBD1. CDR3 length equals 14 residues. Germline lookup yields CDR1 SEHNR and CDR2 FQNEAQ (reference sequence). Unmatched junction bases numbered 10, after V lost 7 bases and J lost 7 bases. For the CDR3, the DNA is TGTGCCAGCACCCAAGTCGGGGGACAGGGGGAGCAGTACTTC. Its translation is CASTQVGGQGEQYF.

The rearrangement joins TRBV5-1 to TRBJ1-5; 8 bases fit TRBD1. Germline loops: CDR1 SGHRS, CDR2 YFSETQ. The V segment lost 2 bases and the J segment 6 bases; nucleotides outside the gene matches: 10. The CDR3 runs 16 residues. DNA for the CDR3: TGCGCCAGCAGCTTTTACCCAGGGGGCGCGGGTCAGCCCCAGCATTTT. This encodes CASSFYPGGAGQPQHF.

The chain carries TRBV5-1 and TRBJ1-1; TRBD1 aligns across 8 bases. Germline values: CDR1 SGHRS, CDR2 YFSETQ. There are 14 residues in the CDR3. J gave up 4 bases and V 4 bases, and 6 bases lay outside the gene matches. The CDR3 DNA follows: TGCGCCAGCAGCCTGACAGGGGCGGCCACTGAAGCTTTCTTT. Translated, it gives CASSLTGAATEAFF.

The chain has TRBV28 and TRBJ2-1; 12 bases fit TRBD1. The CDR3 covers 13 residues. Trimming at V came to 6 bases and at J to 8 bases, leaving 2 bases not matched to a gene. Germline V gene sequence: CDR1 MDHEN, CDR2 SYDVKM. The CDR3 reads CASRRDRGHEQFF. CDR3 sequence (DNA): TGTGCCAGCAGGCGGGACAGGGGGCATGAGCAGTTCTTC.

This chain joins TRBV6-5 and TRBJ1-6, with unresolved D. Germline values: CDR1 MNHEY, CDR2 SVGAGI. With 2 bases removed from V and 0 bases from J, the gap between germline ends came to 8 bases. The CDR3 has 16 residues. CDR3 in DNA: TGTGCCAGCAGTTACGAGAGGAGCTCCTATAATTCACCCCTCCACTTT. It translates to CASSYERSSYNSPLHF.

The V and J genes are TRBV2 and TRBJ1-1; weak D call: TRBD1 (5 bases). Trimming stripped 5 bases from V and 3 bases from J, with 13 bases between. The CDR3 consists of 14 residues. Germline CDR1 reads SNHLY; CDR2 reads FYNNEI. This CDR3 reads CASSWDPGDTEAFF. For the CDR3, the DNA is TGTGCCAGCAGTTGGGACCCGGGGGACACTGAAGCTTTCTTT. The full variable domain, with the rest looked up from reference TRBV2 and TRBJ1-1, is EPEVTQTPSHQVTQMGQEVILRCVPISNHLYFYWYRQILGQKVEFLVSFYNNEISEKSEIFDDQFSVERPDGSNFTLKIRSTKLEDSAMYFCASSWDPGDTEAFFGQGTRLTVV.

DNA for the CDR3: TGTGCCAGCAGTTACTCGTATAGCTCCTACGAGCAGTACGTC. Amino acids: CASSYSYSSYEQYV. This rearrangement joins TRBV6-5 to TRBJ2-7; D uncertain. The CDR3 covers 14 residues. Looked up from germline, CDR1 is MNHEY and CDR2 is SVGAGI. The V and J ends lost 0 bases and 0 bases respectively, with 6 bases between them.

V usage is TRBV21-1 and J usage is TRBJ1-3. TRBV21-1 is a pseudogene. This CDR3 region has 14 residues. CDR3 bases: TGTGCCAGCAGCCGTACTCGATGCCTGAACACCATATATTTT. It specifies CASSRTRCLNTIYF.

The chain has TRBV12-3 or TRBV12-4 and TRBJ1-2; no firm D call. V lost 5 bases, J lost 7 bases, and 14 bases lay in between. The CDR3 covers 13 residues. The CDR3 loop reads CASSRFQGSGYTF. CDR3 in DNA: TGTGCCAGCAGTCGATTTCAAGGGAGTGGCTACACCTTC.

The rearrangement uses TRBV5-5 and TRBJ1-2; tentatively, D is TRBD1 (5 bases). The V end lost 3 bases, the J end lost 3 bases, and 6 bases lay between the germline ends. From germline, CDR1 is SGHKS and CDR2 YYEKEE (reference sequence). This CDR3 is 12 amino acids long. CDR3 DNA sequence: TGTGCCAGCAGCTCGACAGACTATGGCTACACCTTC. It specifies CASSSTDYGYTF.

The chain is built from TRBV11-3 and TRBJ1-4, with a weak D call TRBD1 (5 bases). Germline assignment: CDR1 SGHNT and CDR2 YENEEA. The CDR3 has 16 residues. The ends were cut back, 4 bases at V and 4 bases at J, with 16 bases in the middle. The CDR3 protein is CASSSRQLGINEKLFF. CDR3 nucleotides: TGTGCCAGCAGCTCCCGACAGTTGGGGATTAATGAAAAACTGTTTTTT.

The chain employs TRBV7-2 and TRBJ1-5, with D tentatively TRBD1 (5 bases). In germline, CDR1 is SGHTA, CDR2 FQGNSA. V was trimmed by 3 bases and J by 7 bases, leaving 13 bases between them. The CDR3 loop spans 14 amino acids. Here the CDR3 DNA reads TGTGCCAGCAGCTTGGGGCAGTCAGGGCAGCCCCAGCATTTT. Amino acid sequence: CASSLGQSGQPQHF.

The sample holds one count of this clone. As DNA, the CDR3 is TGTGCCAGCAGCTTTAGTAGAAATGAGCAGTTCTTC. Translation gives CASSFSRNEQFF. The chain joins TRBV5-4 to TRBJ2-1; no firm D call. The CDR3 is 12 amino acids. The germline CDR1 and CDR2 sequences are SGHNT and YYREEE (reference sequence). Trimming removed 2 bases from V and 7 bases from J, with 7 bases in between.

The V and J genes are TRBV6-5 and TRBJ2-2; 9 bases agree with TRBD2. Germline trimming cut 2 bases from V and 6 bases from J; bases unmatched to any gene: 4. Germline CDR1 and CDR2: MNHEY and SVGAGI. This CDR3 region has 15 residues. The CDR3 loop is CASSYSGGGAGELFF. Here the CDR3 DNA reads TGTGCCAGCAGTTACAGCGGCGGGGGGGCCGGGGAGCTGTTTTTT.

The chain employs TRBV4-1 and TRBJ2-5; 8 nucleotides match TRBD2. CDR1 MGHRA and CDR2 YSYEKL come from the germline V gene. Germline trimming cut 1 base from V and 5 bases from J; bases unmatched to any gene: 6. The length of the CDR3 is 15 residues. In DNA, the CDR3 is TGCGCCAGCAGCCAAGTAGGACTAGCTGGTGAGACCCAGTACTTC. Protein sequence: CASSQVGLAGETQYF.

Only one count was recorded for this clone. This chain joins TRBV28 and TRBJ1-5; D is unclear. The CDR3 has 14 amino acids. In germline, CDR1 is MDHEN, CDR2 SYDVKM. Trimming left V 3 bases short and J 5 bases short, with 11 bases between. The chain's CDR3 is CASSFLAGYQPQHF. CDR3 nucleotides: TGTGCCAGCAGTTTTCTGGCAGGATATCAGCCCCAGCATTTT. Complete variable domain (other parts from reference TRBV28 and TRBJ1-5): DVKVTQSSRYLVKRTGEKVFLECVQDMDHENMFWYRQDPGLGLRLIYFSYDVKMKEKGDIPEGYSVSREKKERFSLILESASTNQTSMYLCASSFLAGYQPQHFGDGTRLSIL.

The chain uses TRBV7-3 and TRBJ1-2, with 11 bases lining up with TRBD1. In germline, CDR1 is SGHTA, CDR2 FQGTGA. V was clipped by 1 base and J by 6 bases; unmatched bases: 7. This CDR3 contains 16 residues. The CDR3 nucleotides read TGTGCCAGCAGCTTAAATCCAGGACAGGGGGCGGATGGCTACACCTTC. Translating it yields CASSLNPGQGADGYTF.

The chain couples TRBV29-1 to TRBJ2-3; 10 bases map to TRBD2. There are 14 residues in the CDR3. The V gene end was trimmed by 0 bases and the J gene end by 4 bases; junction bases not matched to a gene: 1. Germline CDR1 is SQVTM and CDR2 is ANQGSEA. CDR3 sequence (DNA): TGCAGCGTTGAAGAGGGGACTAGCGCAGATACGCAGTATTTT. Protein product: CSVEEGTSADTQYF.

V is TRBV2 and J is TRBJ1-5; D gene unclear. This CDR3 is built from 14 residues. Trimming took off 5 bases at V and 0 bases at J, with 8 bases between the two ends. The germline V gene encodes CDR1 SNHLY and CDR2 FYNNEI. DNA for the CDR3: TGTGCCAGCAGTACAGACTATAGCAATCAGCCCCAGCATTTT. Protein sequence: CASSTDYSNQPQHF.